These 16 T cell receptor beta chains originate from one sample sequenced in a study of OX40 agonist ivuxolimab in advanced cancers. The table came from immunoSEQ multiplex PCR; TCRdb's copy has only in-frame clones and leaves some out. The data show approximately 91,000 clones, with approximately 87% seen just once and roughly 4.9% held by the top ten. Sequenced material: CD4+ or CD8+ T cells sorted from blood, taken in a trial of the OX40 agonist ivuxolimab. The receptors stem from an adult with an advanced solid tumor such as melanoma, head and neck, liver or kidney cancer.

The table lists this clone with a count of one. V is TRBV7-2 and J is TRBJ1-2; D gene uncertain. Germline CDR1 is SGHTA and CDR2 is FQGNSA. Deletions cut 2 bases from V and 0 bases from J, with 10 bases between. CDR3 length equals 15 residues. CDR3 bases: TGTGCCAGCAGCTTAACACAGAGAGCTAACTATGGCTACACCTTC. Translated: CASSLTQRANYGYTF. Looking up the rest from reference TRBV7-2 and TRBJ1-2 gives the full variable domain: GAGVSQSPSNKVTEKGKDVELRCDPISGHTALYWYRQSLGQGLEFLIYFQGNSAPDKSGLPSDRFSAERTGGSVSTLTIQRTQQEDSAVYLCASSLTQRANYGYTFGSGTRLTVV.

This chain joins TRBV7-2 and TRBJ2-2; D remains ambiguous. The CDR3 sequence is 13 residues long. The ends were cut back, 2 bases at V and 2 bases at J, with 3 bases in the middle. Germline V gene data show CDR1 as SGHTA and CDR2 as FQGNSA. CDR3 sequence: CASSLSNTGELFF. The CDR3 coding sequence is TGTGCCAGCAGCTTATCTAACACCGGGGAGCTGTTTTTT.

The chain carries TRBV28 and TRBJ1-2; D not certain. Trimming removed 8 bases at V and 0 bases at J, with 7 bases between. Germline assignment: CDR1 MDHEN and CDR2 SYDVKM. This CDR3 is built from 12 residues. CDR3 region: CASAGANYGYTF. The CDR3 nucleotides are TGTGCCAGCGCAGGAGCTAACTATGGCTACACCTTC.

This clone occurred once. This chain connects TRBV19 to TRBJ2-1; 8 bases line up with TRBD2. J lost 2 bases, V lost 5 bases, and 8 bases had no gene match. Germline CDR1 LNHDA, CDR2 SQIVND (reference sequence). The CDR3 has 16 residues. CDR3 in amino acids: CASSSRGSGTYNEQFF. The DNA for the CDR3 is TGTGCCAGTAGTTCCCGGGGTAGCGGGACCTACAATGAGCAGTTCTTC.

This chain joins TRBV2 and TRBJ2-2; 12 bases are a match to TRBD2. CDR3 length equals 16 residues. V was pared by 6 bases and J by 1 base, with 3 bases of the junction left unmatched. Germline CDR1 reads SNHLY; CDR2 reads FYNNEI. The CDR3 sequence: CASRRLAGENTGELFF. The CDR3, as DNA: TGTGCCAGCAGGCGACTAGCGGGGGAGAACACCGGGGAGCTGTTTTTT.

As for this clone: Distinct nucleotide sequences in the sample also encode this CDR3. The J gene is TRBJ2-2, the V gene TRBV2, with no clear D. The CDR3 runs to 14 residues. V was pared by 4 bases and J by 0 bases, with 6 bases between. Germline V lookup: CDR1 SNHLY, CDR2 FYNNEI. In DNA form, the CDR3 reads TGTGCCAGCAGTGTAGGGACGAACACCGGGGAGCTGTTTTTT. It encodes CASSVGTNTGELFF.

V is TRBV7-2 and J is TRBJ1-3; no definite D call. The V and J ends lost 3 bases and 7 bases respectively, with 16 bases between them. This CDR3 is 15 amino acids long. Germline V gene lookup returns CDR1 SGHTA and CDR2 FQGNSA. Written as DNA, the CDR3 is TGTGCCAGCAGCTTGATGCCCGGGCTTGGGAACACCATATATTTT. This codes for CASSLMPGLGNTIYF.

This chain joins TRBV7-9 and TRBJ2-2, with a weak D call TRBD2 (6 bases). V was cut by 10 bases and J by 1 base, with 16 bases left in between. Germline-derived CDR1 and CDR2 are SEHNR and FQNEAQ (reference sequence). The CDR3 covers 15 residues. The CDR3 spells CATPSGAGNTGELFF. In DNA form, the CDR3 reads TGTGCCACCCCTTCGGGAGCGGGGAACACCGGGGAGCTGTTTTTT.

The V call is TRBV9, the J call TRBJ2-1; TRBD1 or TRBD2 may be the D gene (5 bases each). The V end was cut by 4 bases, the J end by 9 bases, with 17 bases between. CDR1 SGDLS and CDR2 YYNGEE come from the germline V gene. The CDR3 is made up of 14 amino acids. CDR3 sequence reads: CASSPTGGVGEQFF. The DNA of the CDR3 is TGTGCCAGCAGCCCCACTGGGGGAGTGGGTGAGCAGTTCTTC. Full variable domain (outside the CDR3, taken from reference TRBV9 and TRBJ2-1): DSGVTQTPKHLITATGQRVTLRCSPRSGDLSVYWYQQSLDQGLQFLIQYYNGEERAKGNILERFSAQQFPDLHSELNLSSLELGDSALYFCASSPTGGVGEQFFGPGTRLTVL.

This sequence joins TRBV7-2 and TRBJ2-1; D remains unclear. The CDR3 is made up of 14 amino acids. Trimming cost V 1 base and J 8 bases, with 12 bases left between them. Germline CDR1 reads SGHTA; CDR2 reads FQGNSA. The CDR3 loop reads CASSLGRIGDEQFF. The CDR3, as DNA: TGTGCCAGCAGCTTAGGGCGAATTGGGGATGAGCAGTTCTTC.

This rearrangement joins TRBV2 to TRBJ1-3, with D perhaps matching TRBD1 (5 bases). The germline V gene has CDR1 SNHLY and CDR2 FYNNEI. The CDR3 is 14 amino acids. Trimming took off 7 bases at V and 3 bases at J, with 13 bases between the two ends. The CDR3 region is CASTGPGLGNTIYF. The DNA of the CDR3 is TGTGCCAGCACCGGGCCAGGGCTTGGAAACACCATATATTTT. Combining the CDR3 with reference TRBV2 and TRBJ1-3 gives the whole variable domain EPEVTQTPSHQVTQMGQEVILRCVPISNHLYFYWYRQILGQKVEFLVSFYNNEISEKSEIFDDQFSVERPDGSNFTLKIRSTKLEDSAMYFCASTGPGLGNTIYFGEGSWLTVV.

The V gene is TRBV4-1, the J gene TRBJ2-2, with 7 positions matching TRBD2. The junction had 1 base not matched to a gene; V was cut back by 0 bases and J by 0 bases. Germline values: CDR1 MGHRA, CDR2 YSYEKL. This CDR3 is 16 amino acids long. The CDR3 sequence is CASSQDLAANTGELFF. The CDR3 DNA sequence: TGCGCCAGCAGCCAAGATCTAGCGGCGAACACCGGGGAGCTGTTTTTT.

This chain links TRBV9 with TRBJ1-1, with 8 nucleotides matching TRBD1. The CDR3 contains 14 residues. Germline V lookup: CDR1 SGDLS, CDR2 YYNGEE. With 3 bases clipped from V and 1 base from J, the junction kept 2 bases outside the gene matches. The CDR3 here is CASSAGTGNTEAFF. CDR3 DNA sequence: TGTGCCAGCAGCGCAGGGACAGGGAACACTGAAGCTTTCTTT.

This chain connects TRBV5-6 to TRBJ1-4, with no clear D. This CDR3 comprises 13 residues. The germline CDR1 and CDR2 sequences are SGHDT and YYEEEE. V lost 1 base and J 7 bases, leaving 8 bases between the germline ends. CDR3 in amino acids: CASSLSRSEKLFF. CDR3 DNA: TGTGCCAGCAGCTTGTCTAGGAGTGAAAAACTGTTTTTT.

In this sample, this clone turned up once. V gene TRBV15 combines with J gene TRBJ1-3; D ambiguous. The CDR3 is made up of 13 amino acids. Germline values: CDR1 LNHNV, CDR2 YYDKDF (reference sequence). The V gene lost 0 bases and the J gene lost 6 bases, with 6 bases spanning the gap. The CDR3 sequence: CATSRERSNTIYF. CDR3 in DNA: TGTGCCACCAGCAGAGAACGGTCAAACACCATATATTTT.

This chain joins TRBV10-2 and TRBJ2-2; 7 bases map to TRBD1. Losses at the gene ends were 2 bases for V and 3 bases for J; bases not matched to a gene: 6. CDR3 size: 16 residues. CDR1 WSHSY and CDR2 SAAADI come from the germline V gene. The DNA of the CDR3 is TGCGCCAGCAGTGAGGGGTGGGGGACAGACACCGGGGAGCTGTTTTTT. This codes for CASSEGWGTDTGELFF.